A single sample gave rise to the 16 T cell receptor beta chains below, sequenced in a study of PD-L1 blockade in urothelial cancer. Profiled with immunoSEQ multiplex PCR; TCRdb holds only in-frame clones, not every one. The sample lists more than 35,000 clones, around four fifths seen once, with approximately 16% in the top ten. Regarding time point: pretreatment peripheral blood. Sequenced here: PBMCs, sampled around atezolizumab (anti-PD-L1) treatment. These receptor sequences come from an elderly man with urothelial cancer.

The genes are TRBV6-4 and TRBJ2-1; TRBD2 matches at 7 bases. This CDR3 is 13 amino acids long. Germline CDR1 is MRHNA and CDR2 is SNTAGT. The junction had 4 bases not matched to a gene; V was cut back by 6 bases and J by 5 bases. This CDR3 reads CASSSGTNNEQFF. CDR3 DNA: TGTGCCAGCAGCTCCGGGACTAACAATGAGCAGTTCTTC.

The genes are TRBV19 and TRBJ2-7; 8 nucleotides align to TRBD2. The germline V gene has CDR1 LNHDA and CDR2 SQIVND (reference sequence). This CDR3 is built from 15 residues. V was clipped by 6 bases and J by 0 bases; unmatched bases: 7. As DNA, the CDR3 is TGTGCCAGTAGCCCCCCGGGGGGGACCTCCTACGAGCAGTACTTC. Its translation: CASSPPGGTSYEQYF.

The rearrangement uses TRBV7-2 and TRBJ2-1; 10 bases fit TRBD2. Losses at the gene ends were 1 base for V and 1 base for J; bases not matched to a gene: 7. Germline V gene data show CDR1 as SGHTA and CDR2 as FQGNSA. This CDR3 has 18 residues. The CDR3 reads CASSLVAGGLASYNEQFF. The CDR3 DNA follows: TGTGCCAGCAGCTTAGTAGCGGGAGGCTTGGCTTCCTACAATGAGCAGTTCTTC.

The chain carries TRBV5-1 and TRBJ2-3, with D possibly being TRBD2 (5 bases). V was shortened by 4 bases and J by 1 base, with 10 bases between the two germline ends. This CDR3 contains 14 residues. CDR1 and CDR2 from the germline V gene are SGHRS and YFSETQ. As DNA, the CDR3 is TGCGCCAGCAGCCCTGGAGGAGGCACAGATACGCAGTATTTT. It codes for CASSPGGGTDTQYF. Based on the CDR3 plus reference TRBV5-1 and TRBJ2-3, the full variable domain is KAGVTQTPRYLIKTRGQQVTLSCSPISGHRSVSWYQQTPGQGLQFLFEYFSETQRNKGNFPGRFSGRQFSNSRSEMNVSTLELGDSALYLCASSPGGGTDTQYFGPGTRLTVL.

The table lists this clone with a count of one. The rearrangement joins TRBV30 to TRBJ2-1; D is unclear. The CDR3 is 11 residues long. Trimming cost V 1 base and J 5 bases, with 3 bases left between them. Germline loops: CDR1 GTSNPN, CDR2 SVGIG (reference sequence). Written as DNA, the CDR3 is TGTGCCTGGAGTGGGCACAATGAGCAGTTCTTC. This sequence encodes CAWSGHNEQFF.

The V and J genes are TRBV5-1 and TRBJ2-3; the D gene is possibly TRBD1 (6 bases). The CDR3 runs 13 residues. The V gene lost 1 base and the J gene lost 4 bases, with 7 bases spanning the gap. Germline V lookup: CDR1 SGHRS, CDR2 YFSETQ. CDR3 residues: CASSLQGSDTQYF. The CDR3 bases are TGCGCCAGCAGCTTGCAGGGGTCAGATACGCAGTATTTT.

The rearrangement uses TRBV28 and TRBJ2-7, with 11 bases identical to TRBD1. In germline, CDR1 is MDHEN, CDR2 SYDVKM. This CDR3 has 15 amino acids. V lost 10 bases, J lost 2 bases, and 10 bases stayed unmatched. CDR3 residues: CATLPPGQGAYEQYF. CDR3 nucleotide sequence: TGTGCCACCCTACCCCCGGGACAGGGGGCCTACGAGCAGTACTTC.

V gene TRBV10-3 combines with J gene TRBJ2-1; possibly TRBD2 for D (6 bases). Trimming stripped 6 bases from V and 10 bases from J, with 16 bases between. The CDR3 loop spans 13 amino acids. Germline lookup yields CDR1 ENHRY and CDR2 SYGVKD. The CDR3 nucleotides are TGTGCCATCAGATCAGCAAACGGGGGAGAGCAGTTCTTC. It yields the protein CAIRSANGGEQFF.

The V gene is TRBV27, the J gene TRBJ1-1, with D maybe TRBD1 (5 bases). Germline loops: CDR1 MNHEY, CDR2 SMNVEV (reference sequence). The CDR3 covers 15 residues. V dropped 6 bases and J dropped 5 bases, with 19 bases sitting between them. The CDR3 DNA reads as TGTGCCAGCAGCCAACCCCCAGGGAGCGGGACTGAAGCTTTCTTT. This encodes CASSQPPGSGTEAFF.

The J gene is TRBJ1-3, the V gene TRBV7-2, with D possibly being TRBD1 (6 bases). V lost 5 bases, J lost 0 bases, and 14 bases lay in between. CDR3 length equals 16 residues. CDR1 is SGHTA and CDR2 is FQGNSA in the germline V gene. The CDR3 spells CASSRITGFSGNTIYF. In DNA form, the CDR3 reads TGTGCCAGCAGCCGTATAACAGGGTTCTCTGGAAACACCATATATTTT.

J is TRBJ1-2 and V is TRBV6-5; TRBD1 matches at 7 bases. V lost 4 bases and J lost 7; bases outside the gene matches: 9. Germline V gives CDR1 MNHEY, CDR2 SVGAGI. The CDR3 length is 14 residues. This CDR3 reads CASSSSDRVGGYTF. CDR3 DNA sequence: TGTGCCAGCAGTTCTTCCGACAGGGTCGGTGGCTACACCTTC.

This clone was picked up one time. The chain joins TRBV29-1 to TRBJ2-5, with D maybe TRBD2 (5 bases). This CDR3 has 14 amino acids. Between the trimmed V and J ends, which lost 6 bases and 9 bases, there was a span of 23 bases. CDR1 is SQVTM, CDR2 ANQGSEA, per germline. CDR3 amino acids: CSVKAANIRGSQYF. The CDR3 DNA follows: TGCAGCGTAAAGGCGGCGAATATTCGCGGGTCCCAGTACTTC.

The chain recombines TRBV5-1 with TRBJ2-2; D unclear. Between the trimmed V and J ends, which lost 1 base and 5 bases, there was a span of 3 bases. Germline V CDR1 and CDR2: SGHRS, YFSETQ. The CDR3 has 12 amino acids. DNA for the CDR3: TGCGCCAGCAGCTTGCTAACCGGGGAGCTGTTTTTT. Translated, it gives CASSLLTGELFF.

This clone was recorded a few times. J is TRBJ1-5 and V is TRBV19; D possibly corresponds to TRBD1 (5 bases). CDR1 LNHDA and CDR2 SQIVND come from the germline V gene (reference sequence). Trimming shortened V by 6 bases and J by 7 bases, and 19 bases separated the two germline ends. This CDR3 is built from 15 residues. The chain's CDR3 is CASSPGRSPWQPQHF. The CDR3 nucleotides read TGTGCCAGTAGCCCAGGGCGGAGTCCTTGGCAGCCCCAGCATTTT.

The chain's CDR3 is CASSLSGGATGELFF. CDR3 DNA sequence: TGTGCCAGCAGCCTAAGCGGGGGGGCCACCGGGGAGCTGTTTTTT. V and J are TRBV5-4 and TRBJ2-2; 10 bases agree with TRBD2. The CDR3 is made up of 15 amino acids. Unmatched junction bases numbered 4, after V lost 4 bases and J lost 4 bases. Germline CDR1 is SGHNT and CDR2 is YYREEE (reference sequence).

This clone was counted once. This chain joins TRBV19 and TRBJ1-5; weak D call: TRBD1 (5 bases). Germline V gives CDR1 LNHDA, CDR2 SQIVND (reference sequence). The CDR3 has 14 amino acids. The V end was cut by 3 bases, the J end by 7 bases, with 13 bases between. CDR3 DNA sequence: TGTGCCAGTAGTATTGGGGGGGGGAGACAGCCCCAGCATTTT. This gives the protein CASSIGGGRQPQHF.